One TCR beta chain is described in this entry. The data are from a study of shared T cell receptors in the human thymus. This CDR3 has 18 residues. Germline loops: CDR1 MNHEY, CDR2 SMNVEV (reference sequence). The V end was cut by 4 bases, the J end by 0 bases, with 18 bases between. Method: immunoSEQ multiplex PCR; TCRdb's copy keeps in-frame clones and lacks some. The repertoire has 550,000 to 800,000 clones, approximately 85% of them found once; the top ten carry more than 0.01%. These data were also filed under a second study, of human thymus T cells. Turning to that study: In corrective heart surgery, resections were taken, and these provided the thymus tissue. Thymic and blood repertoires appeared to carry a bias in their V and J gene usage.

Sequenced sample: thymocytes. This clonotype originated in a girl under three years old with a congenital heart defect. This chain connects TRBV27 to TRBJ1-4, with a possible D match to TRBD1 (5 bases). The CDR3 region has the DNA TGTGCCAGCAGTTACCAACGACAGTTGTACACAACTAATGAAAAACTGTTTTTT. Its protein product is CASSYQRQLYTTNEKLFF.